This T cell receptor (beta chain) was sequenced during a study of shared clonotypes between healthy human individuals. Sequencing used immunoSEQ multiplex PCR; TCRdb keeps in-frame clones, though not all of them. Among over 2,000,000 clones listed, 93% were seen once. This CDR3 has 13 residues. CDR1 SNHLY and CDR2 FYNNEI come from the germline V gene. V lost 3 bases, J lost 8 bases, and 13 bases lay in between. Naive CD8 cells lacked CD45RO, underwent positive selection for CCR7 and left out terminally differentiated effector memory CD45RA+ cells. The rearrangement joins TRBV2 to TRBJ1-2; unclear D gene. Material: naive CD8+ T cells from PBMCs. This clonotype originated in a man between 18 and 35 years old in good health. Some clones in this sample may be carry-over from other donors' samples. CDR3 bases: TGTGCCAGCAGTGATTTGGGTAGTTCCGGCTACACCTTC. Its protein product is CASSDLGSSGYTF. The complete variable domain, with remaining parts taken from reference TRBV2 and TRBJ1-2, reads EPEVTQTPSHQVTQMGQEVILRCVPISNHLYFYWYRQILGQKVEFLVSFYNNEISEKSEIFDDQFSVERPDGSNFTLKIRSTKLEDSAMYFCASSDLGSSGYTFGSGTRLTVV.